The present TCR beta chain was sequenced within a study of identical twins. Unique molecular identifiers were present on the cDNA, and a universal primer site came from template switching. TCRdb itself ran the 5' RACE reads through MiXCR, one entry per CDR3 protein. This sample has 1.5 million to 2 million distinct CDR3 sequences, with around a third found just once. The CDR3 is made up of 15 amino acids. Germline lookup yields CDR1 MNHEY and CDR2 SMNVEV (reference sequence). With 4 bases clipped from V and 6 bases from J, the junction kept 4 bases outside the gene matches. This clonotype appeared a few times.

The chain links TRBV27 to TRBJ2-1; 12 bases are a match to TRBD2. The TCR originated in a newborn girl in good health. Sequenced input: cord blood. The CDR3 spells CASSSTSGRVNEQFF. CDR3 sequence (DNA): TGTGCCAGCAGTTCGACTAGCGGGAGAGTCAATGAGCAGTTCTTC.